The entry below describes one T cell receptor (beta chain). Its antigen is still unknown. Autoimmune disease history or systemic immunosuppression meant exclusion. Samples were taken at baseline and on day 1 of cycles 4 and 7. Data came from immunoSEQ multiplex PCR; TCRdb stores just in-frame clones and leaves some out. The data hold under 85,000 clones, with around 86% observed a single time. The data originate from a study of OX40 agonist ivuxolimab in advanced cancers. Study-level background: In three patients, partial responses were observed, one with hepatocellular carcinoma and two with cutaneous melanoma. Study findings and constraints: Certain nonresponding patients likewise had low normalized T-cell clonal expansion.

The germline gives CDR1 SGHTA, CDR2 FQGTGA. This CDR3 has 13 amino acids. The J segment lost 7 bases and the V segment lost 7 bases, leaving 6 bases of the junction unmatched. The chain uses TRBV7-3 and TRBJ2-1; 8 positions agree with TRBD1. The specimen was CD4+ or CD8+ T cells sorted from blood, collected in a trial of the OX40 agonist ivuxolimab. The TCR comes from an adult with an advanced solid tumor such as melanoma, head and neck, liver or kidney cancer. The CDR3 region has the DNA TGTGCCAGCACCAGGACAGGGTTAAATGAGCAGTTCTTC. It yields the protein CASTRTGLNEQFF.